Detailed here is one T cell receptor (beta chain). The antigen is not known. This entry belongs to a study of beta chain features in type 1 diabetes. As for the study in general: Patients shared similar age, gender and cell yields with healthy donors. Study-level results: Equally in patients and controls, shorter templates might have been favored by PCR. The naive, central memory and Treg TCRB repertoires of patients appeared to be more similar to one another than those of healthy donors. People with Type 1 diabetes carried modestly yet significantly shorter TCRB CDR3s in all four CD4+ subsets. Cells carrying high TCR expression could end up over-represented when cDNA is sequenced.

Expressed TCRB transcripts were sequenced after all isolated RNA was converted to cDNA. TCRdb's copy holds only in-frame clones and misses some; the assay was immunoSEQ multiplex PCR. The sample lists hundreds of thousands of clones; about 14% were seen once. The CDR3 totals 13 residues. From germline, CDR1 is MGHRA and CDR2 YSYEKL. V gave up 0 bases and J gave up 11 bases, with 13 bases separating them. V gene TRBV4-1 combines with J gene TRBJ1-1; weak D call: TRBD1 (6 bases). Specimen: naive CD4+ T cells from blood. The source is a man aged 18 to 29 with type 1 diabetes. The CDR3 spells CASSQDVQGRAFF. CDR3 sequence (DNA): TGCGCCAGCAGCCAAGATGTTCAGGGGAGGGCTTTCTTT.